These 14 T cell receptor beta chains came from one sample sequenced in a study of cytomegalovirus exposure and HLA in healthy donors. With 60 Vbeta and 13 Jbeta primers, the PCR was carried out. Profiling relied on immunoSEQ multiplex PCR, and the TCRdb table lists in-frame clones only, not all of them. Found here are 110,000 to 150,000 clones, 79% of them singletons; the top ten hold approximately 0.97%. The sequencing sample was made of PBMCs. Receptor source: a man between 18 and 29 years old in good health and CMV-seronegative.

As to this clone: An end of the junction differs from the germline gene, which may be a read error. The rearrangement joins TRBV7-9 to TRBJ2-7; TRBD2 agrees at 7 bases. The CDR3 totals 14 residues. Germline CDR1 reads SEHNR; CDR2 reads FQNEAQ (reference sequence). CDR3 in amino acids: CSSSLGGNTYEQYF. CDR3 in DNA: TGTTCCAGCAGCTTGGGAGGGAACACCTACGAGCAGTACTTC.

V usage is TRBV15 and J usage is TRBJ1-2; 7 nucleotides align to TRBD1. The germline gives CDR1 LNHNV, CDR2 YYDKDF (reference sequence). The CDR3 is 18 residues long. Trimming took 5 bases from V and 5 from J; bases not matched to a gene: 20. The CDR3 nucleotides read TGTGCCACCAGCCGTAAACCGGGACAGTCTGTCCTAGGGTATGGCTACACCTTC. This translates into CATSRKPGQSVLGYGYTF.

This chain uses TRBV19 with TRBJ1-2, with 8 bases that match TRBD1. Per germline, CDR1 LNHDA and CDR2 SQIVND (reference sequence). The CDR3 sequence is 15 residues long. After removal of 4 bases from V and 4 bases from J, the junction contained 8 bases not matched to a gene. CDR3 sequence reads: CASSRPGGAGYGYTF. CDR3 nucleotide sequence: TGTGCCAGTAGTAGGCCAGGGGGCGCGGGCTATGGCTACACCTTC.

This clone was seen a single time. This chain joins TRBV30 and TRBJ1-5; the D gene is possibly TRBD1 (6 bases). The V gene's germline CDR1 is GTSNPN and CDR2 SVGIG (reference sequence). The V gene lost 5 bases and the J gene lost 4 bases, with 24 bases spanning the gap. The CDR3 is 17 residues long. The CDR3, as DNA: TGTGCCTGGGTTGGGCACGACAGGCTCGAGAGGAATCAGCCCCAGCATTTT. It codes for CAWVGHDRLERNQPQHF.

This clone was seen a few times. J is TRBJ2-5 and V is TRBV6-6; D possibly corresponds to TRBD2 (5 bases). The CDR3 is 14 residues long. The germline V gene has CDR1 MNHNY and CDR2 SVGAGI (reference sequence). V shed 7 bases and J shed 5 bases, with 17 bases lying between them. The CDR3 sequence: CASTLQARTETQYF. The CDR3 region has the DNA TGTGCCAGCACCCTGCAGGCCCGGACTGAGACCCAGTACTTC.

Regarding this clone: Compared with germline, one end of the junction differs, possibly owing to a read error. The V gene is TRBV12-5, the J gene TRBJ1-2; no firm D call. Germline V gives CDR1 LGHNT, CDR2 FRNRAP. The CDR3 has 11 residues. CDR3 sequence (DNA): TGTGCTAGTGGTTTGGGTCTGGCGGGTCGTTTC. Translating gives CASGLGLAGRF.

This clone was observed a few times. An end of the junction differs from the germline gene, which may be a read error. The rearrangement joins TRBV10-3 to TRBJ1-1; tentatively, D is TRBD1 (5 bases). The CDR3 runs 11 residues. Germline assignment: CDR1 ENHRY and CDR2 SYGVKD. CDR3 region: CATGGVGEANF. DNA of the CDR3: TGTGCCACGGGAGGGGTAGGAGAAGCTAACTTT.

The rearrangement links TRBV2 to TRBJ2-5; 8 nucleotides align to TRBD1. CDR3 length: 13 amino acids. Germline CDR1 SNHLY, CDR2 FYNNEI. The V gene end was trimmed by 7 bases and the J gene end by 5 bases; junction bases not matched to a gene: 6. This chain's CDR3 is CASIGQGDETQYF. Here the CDR3 DNA reads TGTGCCAGCATTGGACAGGGTGACGAGACCCAGTACTTC.

The chain joins TRBV19 to TRBJ1-1; D may be TRBD1 (5 bases). The germline V gene encodes CDR1 LNHDA and CDR2 SQIVND (reference sequence). V shed 5 bases and J shed 4 bases, with 23 bases lying between them. CDR3 size: 17 residues. This CDR3 is CASSRTPGYSRGTEAFF. The CDR3 nucleotides are TGTGCCAGTAGTCGCACACCAGGATACTCTAGGGGCACTGAAGCTTTCTTT.

The rearrangement joins TRBV4-2 to TRBJ1-1; 7 nucleotides line up with TRBD1. In germline, CDR1 is LGHNA, CDR2 YNFKEQ. J was trimmed by 7 bases and V by 2 bases; bases with no gene match: 10. The CDR3 covers 15 residues. The CDR3 DNA reads TGTGCCAGCAGCCAACGCCAGGGACAGCTACTTGAAGCTTTCTTT. This translates into CASSQRQGQLLEAFF.

This clone was seen only a few times. J is TRBJ1-1 and V is TRBV10-2; 7 positions agree with TRBD1. Germline CDR1 and CDR2: WSHSY and SAAADI. This CDR3 is 15 amino acids long. V gave up 1 base and J gave up 5 bases; unmatched junction bases: 7. CDR3 sequence: CASSEWQGDGTEAFF. The CDR3 DNA sequence: TGCGCCAGCAGTGAGTGGCAGGGGGACGGGACTGAAGCTTTCTTT.

The rearrangement uses TRBV5-6 and TRBJ1-6, with 10 positions matching TRBD1. The V gene's germline CDR1 is SGHDT and CDR2 YYEEEE. The CDR3 contains 15 residues. J gave up 9 bases and V 0 bases, and 3 bases lay outside the gene matches. The DNA for the CDR3 is TGTGCCAGCAGCTTGGAGGACAGGGGGGGTTCACCCCTCCACTTT. As protein: CASSLEDRGGSPLHF.

The DNA of the CDR3 is TGTGCCAGCAGCCAAGATGGGGACAGGGGGCAGTATCAGCCCCAGCATTTT. It yields the protein CASSQDGDRGQYQPQHF. The chain combines TRBV4-2 with TRBJ1-5; 12 bases are a match to TRBD1. The CDR3 is 17 amino acids. Germline assignment: CDR1 LGHNA and CDR2 YNFKEQ. With V trimmed by 0 bases and J by 5 bases, 5 bases remained unmatched.

The chain carries TRBV15 and TRBJ2-1, with 11 bases identical to TRBD2. Trimming cost V 5 bases and J 0 bases; bases outside gene matches: 3. The CDR3 totals 16 residues. Germline V gene data show CDR1 as LNHNV and CDR2 as YYDKDF (reference sequence). Here the CDR3 reads CATSGTSGSSYNEQFF. The CDR3 DNA follows: TGTGCCACCAGCGGCACTAGCGGGAGCTCCTACAATGAGCAGTTCTTC.